This TCR beta chain derives from a study of blood T cell repertoires in COVID-19 (dated by TCRdb to about 2020). Study-level background: Collaborator samples came from the United States, Italy and Spain and covered acute and convalescent phases of COVID-19. The repertoires were made available in a free public database intended to serve as a resource for research on the immune response to SARS-CoV-2. Subjects who had been exposed to COVID-19, were actively infected with it, or had recovered from it provided the deeply sampled blood TCRbeta repertoires that made up the dataset. Samples came from the ongoing ImmuneRACE study (first 160 participants) plus 1,254 subjects from 6 global collaborators. Where available, HLA class I and class II types were taken from metadata supplied by the sample provider and were not determined by assay-based typing. The prospective study material was composed of cDNA or gDNA derived from T cells, B-cell-depleted T cells, or PBMCs. Sample metadata almost always included a de-identified subject ID, COVID-19 status, age in years and sex. The investigation overall reported the following: The amount of clinical and demographic metadata varied by source and participant and was provided uncurated.

TCRbeta CDR3 regions were amplified from genomic DNA by means of the immunoSEQ Assay, a bias-controlled multiplex PCR. On the authors' methods: The number of nucleated cells in each sample was estimated by amplification of reference gene primers within the assay. To quantify the absolute abundance of each unique TCRbeta CDR3 rearrangement, sequence reads were collapsed and filtered. Productive Simpson clonality was computed per sample as the square root of Simpson's diversity index over productive rearrangements. In its TCRdb copy, this immuneACCESS table keeps in-frame sequences only and misses some clones. Where compared with another copy, unresolved V genes explain less than half of these, and the others have no known cause. V and J calls and clone size are given by that table; D and trimming were obtained from the DNA. For this sample the table gives approximately 55,000 clones, of which more than 70% were detected only once. The biggest ten clones account for 15% to 25% of the sample.

In Seattle, one collaborating source enrolled patients while the infection was active and tracked those patients longitudinally over the course of disease. The collaborating institutions used their own protocols to collect whole blood in K2EDTA tubes. For TCRbeta analysis, collaborator samples were shipped as frozen whole blood, as isolated PBMCs, or as DNA extracted from either sample type. Notes on this clone: Its antigen is unknown. Per-nucleotide qualities are absent, and no much larger clonotype sits a single base away.

Germline trimming amounts to 5 bases on V and 8 bases on J, with 5 as the count of junction bases outside the gene matches. The CDR3 goes from the cysteine to the phenylalanine over 14 residues. Of the read, only the CDR3 DNA is kept; its 42 bases are in frame from base 1. CDR1 and CDR2 are read off the germline V gene as MNHEY and SVGAGI. The sequence came from a man under 40 with COVID-19, enrolled during active disease. Material for sequencing was peripheral blood. The chain joins TRBV6-5 to TRBJ1-4; TRBD1 fits 10 bases in the junction. In nucleotide form, the sequence is TGTGCCAGCAGTCTGGACAGGGGGGACGAAAAACTGTTTTTT. It encodes CASSLDRGDEKLFF.